This passage covers 26 T cell receptor beta chains from one sample sequenced in a study of human T cells and chemical hapten exposure. Described time point: patch test 2, 6 weeks after DPC sensitization. Treatment of the sample: therapeutic diphenylcyclopropenone sensitization with weekly scalp DPC. TCRdb reanalysed the RACE reads using MiXCR and keeps one entry per CDR3 protein. This sample carries around 99,000 distinct CDR3 sequences, about 10% of them seen once, and the ten largest clones take roughly 2%. The specimen was whole blood, collected in connection with sensitization to the hapten diphenylcyclopropenone (DPC). These receptors originate from a man aged 35 to 55 with alopecia areata. Some clones in this sample may be carry-over from other donors' samples.

This clonotype was observed a few times. The rearrangement links TRBV4-2 to TRBJ2-7; D is unresolved. There are 14 residues in the CDR3. Germline V gene data show CDR1 as LGHNA and CDR2 as YNFKEQ. The V gene lost 0 bases and the J gene lost 3 bases, with 9 bases spanning the gap. CDR3 sequence (DNA): TGTGCCAGCAGCCAAGAGGGGATTAGCTACGAGCAGTACTTC. Translation: CASSQEGISYEQYF.

The genes are TRBV7-2 and TRBJ1-2, with 8 positions matching TRBD1. Losses at the gene ends were 7 bases for V and 7 bases for J; bases not matched to a gene: 20. This CDR3 contains 17 residues. The germline CDR1 and CDR2 sequences are SGHTA and FQGNSA. CDR3 residues: CASTSSRTGFIFSGYTF. In DNA, the CDR3 is TGTGCCAGCACCTCGAGTCGGACAGGGTTTATTTTTAGTGGCTACACCTTC.

This clonotype has just a few counts. The genes are TRBV29-1 and TRBJ2-1, with 9 bases matching TRBD1. Trimming at V came to 4 bases and at J to 8 bases, leaving 12 bases not matched to a gene. The CDR3 runs to 15 residues. The germline V gene encodes CDR1 SQVTM and CDR2 ANQGSEA. The CDR3 DNA reads TGCAGCGTTGTGTTGACAGGGGGAGGGAGGTATGAGCAGTTCTTC. It encodes CSVVLTGGGRYEQFF.

This clonotype was seen a few times. J is TRBJ2-1 and V is TRBV28; 15 nucleotides agree with TRBD2. Germline V gives CDR1 MDHEN, CDR2 SYDVKM. There are 19 residues in the CDR3. After removal of 7 bases from V and 2 bases from J, the junction contained 12 bases not matched to a gene. CDR3 region: CASTIRGLAGGPPYNEQFF. The CDR3 DNA is TGTGCCAGCACCATCAGGGGACTAGCGGGAGGACCCCCCTACAATGAGCAGTTCTTC.

This clonotype came up a few times. The chain joins TRBV7-2 to TRBJ2-3; 8 bases are a match to TRBD2. The J segment lost 5 bases and the V segment lost 4 bases, leaving 8 bases of the junction unmatched. Germline assignment: CDR1 SGHTA and CDR2 FQGNSA. The CDR3 spans 15 residues. The CDR3 coding sequence is TGTGCCAGCAGCTGGCCTGGCGGGAGGATAGATACGCAGTATTTT. Its protein is CASSWPGGRIDTQYF.

The chain recombines TRBV7-9 with TRBJ2-3; the match to TRBD2 covers 14 bases. This CDR3 has 18 amino acids. Trimming at V came to 5 bases and at J to 1 base, leaving 8 bases not matched to a gene. Germline-derived CDR1 and CDR2 are SEHNR and FQNEAQ (reference sequence). The CDR3 loop reads CASSPGLAGVRGTDTQYF. The DNA for the CDR3 is TGTGCCAGCAGCCCGGGACTAGCGGGAGTAAGAGGCACAGATACGCAGTATTTT.

This chain uses TRBV24-1 with TRBJ2-5; D may be TRBD1 (6 bases). Germline V gives CDR1 KGHDR, CDR2 SFDVKD. The ends were cut back, 4 bases at V and 4 bases at J, with 18 bases in the middle. CDR3 length: 16 amino acids. DNA for the CDR3: TGTGCCACCAGTGACCGTAACAGGGTATTGGGAGAGACCCAGTACTTC. Translated, it gives CATSDRNRVLGETQYF.

This clonotype appeared many times. The chain couples TRBV9 to TRBJ2-1, with D possibly matching TRBD1 (6 bases). V lost 2 bases, J lost 5 bases, and 11 bases lay in between. The CDR3 is made up of 14 amino acids. CDR1 and CDR2 (germline): SGDLS, YYNGEE. CDR3 sequence: CASSVTAGDNEQFF. The CDR3 DNA follows: TGTGCCAGCAGCGTCACCGCAGGGGACAATGAGCAGTTCTTC.

The chain joins TRBV19 to TRBJ1-3, with unresolved D. V lost 7 bases and J 0 bases, leaving 10 bases between the germline ends. The CDR3 covers 14 residues. Germline V gene lookup returns CDR1 LNHDA and CDR2 SQIVND (reference sequence). CDR3 coding DNA: TGTGCCAGTACCTCGGACCTCTCTGGAAACACCATATATTTT. It encodes CASTSDLSGNTIYF.

The chain is built from TRBV7-8 and TRBJ2-1; the D gene is possibly TRBD1 (6 bases). The CDR3 contains 17 residues. V was pared by 7 bases and J by 0 bases, with 19 bases between. Germline CDR1 is SGHVS and CDR2 is FQNEAQ. The CDR3 spells CASNDPATGSSYNEQFF. The DNA for the CDR3 is TGTGCCAGCAACGATCCCGCAACAGGGAGCTCCTACAATGAGCAGTTCTTC.

J is TRBJ2-4 and V is TRBV11-2; 10 positions agree with TRBD1. Trimming took 5 bases from V and 7 from J; bases not matched to a gene: 11. Germline CDR1 and CDR2: SGHAT and FQNNGV. The length of the CDR3 is 16 residues. For the CDR3, the DNA is TGTGCCAGCAGCCCGTACCGGGACAGGGGTATGAACATTCAGTACTTC. It translates to CASSPYRDRGMNIQYF.

V usage is TRBV20-1 and J usage is TRBJ2-7; 16 nucleotides agree with TRBD2. Trimming took 4 bases from V and 2 from J; bases not matched to a gene: 8. The CDR3 has 17 amino acids. CDR1 and CDR2 (germline): DFQATT, SNEGSKA (reference sequence). CDR3 DNA sequence: TGCAGTGCTACGGGACTAGCGGGAGGGCCGGGGACCTACGAGCAGTACTTC. This encodes CSATGLAGGPGTYEQYF.

V usage is TRBV2 and J usage is TRBJ2-6; D is ambiguous. This CDR3 has 15 amino acids. Germline V gene sequence: CDR1 SNHLY, CDR2 FYNNEI. The ends were cut back, 1 base at V and 3 bases at J, with 7 bases in the middle. CDR3 sequence: CASSEGALGANVLTF. The CDR3 nucleotides are TGTGCCAGCAGTGAAGGGGCGCTTGGGGCCAACGTCCTGACTTTC.

This clonotype has just a few counts. The chain joins TRBV6-1 to TRBJ2-6; the D gene is possibly TRBD2 (6 bases). The CDR3 extends over 16 amino acids. Germline V gene sequence: CDR1 MNHNS, CDR2 SASEGT. Trimming pared 4 bases from V and 4 bases from J, leaving 14 bases between. For the CDR3, the DNA is TGTGCCAGCAGTGCGACTCCTCGGGGGGGGGCCAACGTCCTGACTTTC. Translation: CASSATPRGGANVLTF.

Remarks on this clonotype: This sequence may be a read error, since a much larger clone differs from it by one base. The CDR3 is CSVELGGNQPQHF. CDR3 in DNA: TGCAGCGTTGAATTAGGGGGCAATCAGCCCCAGCATTTT. This chain joins TRBV29-1 and TRBJ1-5; D might be TRBD1 (5 bases). Trimming removed 2 bases at V and 2 bases at J, with 7 bases between. The CDR3 spans 13 residues. Germline values: CDR1 SQVTM, CDR2 ANQGSEA.

The table lists this clonotype with many counts. V and J are TRBV6-2 or TRBV6-3 and TRBJ2-2; a weak D match, TRBD1 (5 bases). This CDR3 has 16 residues. Trimming left V 7 bases short and J 3 bases short, with 18 bases between. Germline CDR1 MNHEY, CDR2 SVGEGT. The CDR3 DNA reads as TGTGCCAGCACCCCGGACATTCTGGGGTACACCGGGGAGCTGTTTTTT. Residues: CASTPDILGYTGELFF.

This clonotype was observed a handful of times. The V and J genes are TRBV28 and TRBJ2-1, with 11 bases matching TRBD2. Germline lookup yields CDR1 MDHEN and CDR2 SYDVKM. There are 15 residues in the CDR3. The ends lost 4 bases at V and 8 bases at J; junction bases unmatched: 7. CDR3 nucleotide sequence: TGTGCCAGCAGTTCTACTAGCGGGAGAAAGGATGAGCAGTTCTTC. It codes for CASSSTSGRKDEQFF.

This clonotype has more than one count but fewer than ten. CDR3 sequence: CASSLDMWGTDTQYF. The CDR3 DNA reads as TGTGCCAGCAGCTTAGACATGTGGGGCACAGATACGCAGTATTTT. The chain is built from TRBV7-2 and TRBJ2-3, with D uncertain. This CDR3 is 15 amino acids long. V was pared by 1 base and J by 1 base, with 9 bases between. The germline V gene has CDR1 SGHTA and CDR2 FQGNSA.

The chain links TRBV29-1 to TRBJ2-3, with 11 nucleotides matching TRBD2. J was trimmed by 9 bases and V by 7 bases; bases with no gene match: 12. The CDR3 has 14 amino acids. Germline V gene lookup returns CDR1 SQVTM and CDR2 ANQGSEA. The CDR3 is CSAGTSGGSGTQYF. CDR3 nucleotide sequence: TGCAGCGCCGGGACTAGCGGAGGCTCAGGGACGCAGTATTTT.

This clonotype has only a few counts. The chain links TRBV7-6 to TRBJ2-5; the match to TRBD1 covers 8 bases. Germline lookup yields CDR1 SGHVS and CDR2 FNYEAQ. The CDR3 is 14 residues long. V dropped 8 bases and J dropped 3; count of bases not matched to a gene: 8. CDR3 nucleotide sequence: TGTGCCAGCGCGTCTCGGACAGGGAAAGAGACCCAGTACTTC. This sequence encodes CASASRTGKETQYF.

At least ten counts were recorded for this clonotype. This chain joins TRBV20-1 and TRBJ1-2, with D tentatively TRBD1 (5 bases). Germline CDR1 is DFQATT and CDR2 is SNEGSKA (reference sequence). The CDR3 is 15 residues long. With 0 bases removed from V and 2 bases from J, the gap between germline ends came to 13 bases. The CDR3 nucleotides are TGCAGTGCTAGAGATCTCGACAGCCTGAACTATGGCTACACCTTC. This codes for CSARDLDSLNYGYTF.

This clonotype has at least ten counts. V usage is TRBV19 and J usage is TRBJ1-1; D unresolved. The V gene's germline CDR1 is LNHDA and CDR2 SQIVND (reference sequence). V gave up 1 base and J gave up 7 bases, with 13 bases separating them. The CDR3 runs to 14 residues. CDR3 DNA sequence: TGTGCCAGTAGTATAGGAGACCGCTACAATGAAGCTTTCTTT. It translates to CASSIGDRYNEAFF.

At least ten counts were recorded for this clonotype. This rearrangement joins TRBV10-3 to TRBJ2-1; D call uncertain. Looked up from germline, CDR1 is ENHRY and CDR2 is SYGVKD. CDR3 length: 13 amino acids. V was cut by 0 bases and J by 3 bases, with 3 bases left in between. The CDR3 spells CAISESDYNEQFF. The CDR3 region has the DNA TGTGCCATCAGTGAGTCGGACTACAATGAGCAGTTCTTC.

This clonotype was seen repeatedly, ten times or more. V is TRBV4-3 and J is TRBJ2-3; perhaps TRBD2 as D (5 bases). The CDR3 extends over 16 amino acids. The V gene lost 1 base and the J gene lost 4 bases, with 15 bases spanning the gap. Germline lookup yields CDR1 LGHNA and CDR2 YSLEER. CDR3 sequence: CASSQAPTSQADTQYF. The CDR3 nucleotides read TGCGCCAGCAGCCAAGCCCCTACTAGTCAGGCAGATACGCAGTATTTT.

The rearrangement links TRBV5-5 to TRBJ2-1; unclear D gene. In germline, CDR1 is SGHKS, CDR2 YYEKEE (reference sequence). V was pared by 4 bases and J by 0 bases, with 20 bases between. The CDR3 sequence is 18 residues long. The CDR3 bases are TGTGCCAGCAGCCCCCGCCCGACAACTGGAAGCTCCTACAATGAGCAGTTCTTC. As protein: CASSPRPTTGSSYNEQFF.

This chain uses TRBV29-1 with TRBJ2-3, with D possibly being TRBD2 (5 bases). CDR1 and CDR2 from the germline V gene are SQVTM and ANQGSEA. The V and J ends lost 6 bases and 0 bases respectively, with 16 bases between them. The CDR3 sequence is 15 residues long. CDR3 sequence (DNA): TGCAGCGTCCACTATTTAGCGCCCAGCACAGATACGCAGTATTTT. It specifies CSVHYLAPSTDTQYF.